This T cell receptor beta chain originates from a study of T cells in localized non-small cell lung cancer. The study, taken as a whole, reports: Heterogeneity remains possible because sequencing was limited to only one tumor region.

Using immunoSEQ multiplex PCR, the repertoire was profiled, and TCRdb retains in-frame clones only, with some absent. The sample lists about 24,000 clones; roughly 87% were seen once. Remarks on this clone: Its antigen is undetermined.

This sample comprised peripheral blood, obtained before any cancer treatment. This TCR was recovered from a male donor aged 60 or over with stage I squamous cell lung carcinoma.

The CDR3 DNA sequence: TGCAGCGTTTCCGGACAGACGAACACCGGGGAGCTGTTTTTT. The encoded protein is CSVSGQTNTGELFF. The chain combines TRBV29-1 with TRBJ2-2; possibly TRBD1 for D (6 bases). Germline V lookup: CDR1 SQVTM, CDR2 ANQGSEA. V was shortened by 5 bases and J by 0 bases, with 10 bases between the two germline ends. The CDR3 covers 14 residues.